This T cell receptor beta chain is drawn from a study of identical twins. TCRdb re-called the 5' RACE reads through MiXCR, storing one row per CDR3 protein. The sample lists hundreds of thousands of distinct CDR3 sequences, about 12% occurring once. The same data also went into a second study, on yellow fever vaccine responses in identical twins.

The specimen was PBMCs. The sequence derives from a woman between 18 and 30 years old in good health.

CDR3 amino acids: CSASTGNTQYF. The CDR3 DNA follows: TGCAGTGCTAGTACGGGGAATACGCAGTATTTT. V gene TRBV20-1 combines with J gene TRBJ2-3, with D perhaps matching TRBD2 (5 bases). The CDR3 contains 11 residues. The germline V and J ends were trimmed by 3 bases and 7 bases, with 8 bases remaining between them. Germline V gives CDR1 DFQATT, CDR2 SNEGSKA (reference sequence).